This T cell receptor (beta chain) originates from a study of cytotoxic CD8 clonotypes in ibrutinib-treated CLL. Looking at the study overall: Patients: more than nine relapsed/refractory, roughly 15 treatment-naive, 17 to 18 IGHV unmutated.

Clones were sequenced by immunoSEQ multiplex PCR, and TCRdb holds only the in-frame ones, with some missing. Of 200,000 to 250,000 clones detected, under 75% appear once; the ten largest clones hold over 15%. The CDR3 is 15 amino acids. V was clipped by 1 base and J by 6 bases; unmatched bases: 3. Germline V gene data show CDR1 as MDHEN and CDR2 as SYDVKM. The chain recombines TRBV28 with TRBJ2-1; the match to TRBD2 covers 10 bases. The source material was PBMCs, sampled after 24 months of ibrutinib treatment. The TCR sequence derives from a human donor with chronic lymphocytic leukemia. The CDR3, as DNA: TGTGCCAGCAGTTTATTGTCTAGCGGGAGCAATGAGCAGTTCTTC. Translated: CASSLLSSGSNEQFF.